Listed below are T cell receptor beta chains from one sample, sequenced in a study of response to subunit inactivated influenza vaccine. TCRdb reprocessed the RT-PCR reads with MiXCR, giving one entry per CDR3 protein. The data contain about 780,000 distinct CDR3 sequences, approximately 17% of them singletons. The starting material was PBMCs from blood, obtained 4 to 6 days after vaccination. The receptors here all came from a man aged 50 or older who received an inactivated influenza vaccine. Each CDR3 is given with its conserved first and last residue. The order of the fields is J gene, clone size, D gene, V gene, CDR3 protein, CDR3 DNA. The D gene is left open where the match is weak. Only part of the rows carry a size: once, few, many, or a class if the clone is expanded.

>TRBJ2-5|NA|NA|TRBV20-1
CSADVLGENQETQYF
TGCAGCGCGGATGTATTGGGGGAGAACCAAGAGACCCAGTACTTC
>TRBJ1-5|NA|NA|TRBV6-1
CASIQRGGIENQPQHF
TGTGCCAGCATACAAAGGGGAGGGATAGAGAATCAGCCCCAGCATTTT
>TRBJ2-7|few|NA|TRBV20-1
CSARGSQENRGEQYF
TGCAGTGCTAGAGGTTCACAGGAAAATAGGGGCGAGCAGTACTTC
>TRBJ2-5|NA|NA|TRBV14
CASSHPRPGIFQETQYF
TGTGCCAGCAGCCATCCCCGCCCAGGGATTTTCCAAGAGACCCAGTACTTC
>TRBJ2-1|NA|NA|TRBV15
CATSRDQGKPYNEQFF
TGTGCCACCAGCAGAGATCAGGGGAAACCCTACAATGAGCAGTTCTTC
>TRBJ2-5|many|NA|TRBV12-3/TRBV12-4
CASSLGLETQYF
TGTGCCAGCAGTTTGGGCTTAGAGACCCAGTACTTC
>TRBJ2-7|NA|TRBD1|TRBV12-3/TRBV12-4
CASSLTGTGLEQYF
TGTGCCAGCAGTTTAACCGGGACAGGGTTGGAGCAGTACTTC
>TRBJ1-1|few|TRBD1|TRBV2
CASTNTGALTEAFF
TGTGCCAGCACGAATACAGGGGCCCTAACTGAAGCTTTCTTT
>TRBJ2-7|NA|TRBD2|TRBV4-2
CASSPKLAGHEQYF
TGTGCCAGCAGCCCGAAACTAGCGGGGCACGAGCAGTACTTC
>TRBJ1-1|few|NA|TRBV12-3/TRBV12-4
CASSLILPNTEAFF
TGTGCCAGCAGTTTAATACTCCCGAACACTGAAGCTTTCTTT
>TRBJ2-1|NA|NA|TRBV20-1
CSAPNGPAAVKFF
TGCAGTGCGCCAAACGGACCAGCAGCGGTTAAGTTCTTC
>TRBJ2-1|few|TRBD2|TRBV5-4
CASSLERLALEQFF
TGTGCCAGCAGCTTGGAGAGACTAGCGCTTGAGCAGTTCTTC
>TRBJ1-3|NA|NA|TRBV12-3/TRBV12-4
CASSLAGGLGNTIYF
TGTGCCAGCAGTTTAGCGGGGGGGCTAGGAAACACCATATATTTT
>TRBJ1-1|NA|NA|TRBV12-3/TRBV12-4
CASSLGSTGNTEAFF
TGTGCCAGCAGTTTAGGGTCGACGGGAAACACTGAAGCTTTCTTT
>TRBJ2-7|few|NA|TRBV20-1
CSAQGAGVGAYEQYF
TGCAGTGCCCAAGGGGCGGGTGTGGGCGCCTACGAGCAGTACTTC
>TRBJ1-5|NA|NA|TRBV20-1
CSGGEGPGEPQHF
TGCAGTGGGGGGGAGGGACCAGGGGAGCCCCAGCATTTT
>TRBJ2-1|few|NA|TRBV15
CATSTEIRPFNEQFF
TGTGCCACCAGCACGGAAATCAGGCCCTTTAATGAGCAGTTCTTC
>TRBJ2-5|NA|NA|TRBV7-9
CASSLLVGLQETQYF
TGTGCCAGCAGCTTATTAGTCGGCCTCCAAGAGACCCAGTACTTC
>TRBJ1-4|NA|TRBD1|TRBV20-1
CSANPGQLNEKLFF
TGCAGTGCGAATCCGGGACAGTTGAATGAAAAACTGTTTTTT
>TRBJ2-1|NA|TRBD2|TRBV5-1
CASSLFSSSGRINEQFF
TGCGCCAGCAGCTTGTTTTCGTCTAGCGGGAGAATAAATGAGCAGTTCTTC
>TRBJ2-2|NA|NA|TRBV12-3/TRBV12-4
CASSPHGAPNTGELFF
TGTGCCAGCAGTCCCCACGGGGCACCCAACACCGGGGAGCTGTTTTTT
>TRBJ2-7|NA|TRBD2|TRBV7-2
CASSSRLAGAWEQYF
TGTGCCAGCAGCTCCAGACTAGCGGGGGCGTGGGAGCAGTACTTC
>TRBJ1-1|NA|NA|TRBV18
CASSPYTGLNTEAFF
TGTGCCAGCTCACCTTATACCGGTCTGAACACTGAAGCTTTCTTT
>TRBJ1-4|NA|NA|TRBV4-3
CASSQEEDEKLFF
TGCGCCAGCAGCCAAGAGGAGGATGAAAAACTGTTTTTT
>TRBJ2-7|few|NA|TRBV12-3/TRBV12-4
CASSPGTRDYEQYF
TGTGCCAGCAGCCCAGGGACCAGGGACTACGAGCAGTACTTC
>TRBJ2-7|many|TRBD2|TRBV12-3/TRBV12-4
CASSRGTSVEQYF
TGTGCCAGCAGCCGGGGAACTAGCGTCGAGCAGTACTTC
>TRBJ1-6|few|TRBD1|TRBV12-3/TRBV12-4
CASSFGTGGISPLHF
TGTGCCAGCAGTTTTGGGACAGGGGGAATTTCACCCCTCCACTTT
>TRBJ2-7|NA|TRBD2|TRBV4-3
CASSQDVGSGTYEQYF
TGCGCCAGCAGCCAAGATGTGGGTAGCGGGACCTACGAGCAGTACTTC
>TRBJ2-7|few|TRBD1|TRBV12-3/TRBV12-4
CASSSTPQTGAEQYF
TGTGCCAGCAGTTCTACCCCCCAAACAGGGGCCGAGCAGTACTTC
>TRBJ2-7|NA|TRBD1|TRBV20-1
CSASRGTGVYEQYF
TGCAGTGCTAGCCGTGGGACAGGGGTCTACGAGCAGTACTTC
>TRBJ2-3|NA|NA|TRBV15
CATSKGGGKTDTQYF
TGTGCCACCAGCAAGGGGGGGGGTAAGACAGATACGCAGTATTTT
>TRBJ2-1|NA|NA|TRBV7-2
CASSLRERDEQFF
TGTGCCAGCAGCTTAAGGGAGCGGGATGAGCAGTTCTTC
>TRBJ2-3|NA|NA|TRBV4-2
CASGGTRYF
TGTGCCAGCGGGGGCACCAGATATTTT
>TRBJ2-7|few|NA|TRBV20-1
CSARGGSRYEQYF
TGCAGTGCTAGGGGGGGTAGCAGATACGAGCAGTACTTC
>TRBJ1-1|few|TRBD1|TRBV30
CAWSESGTGLITEAFF
TGTGCCTGGAGTGAATCCGGGACAGGGTTAATTACTGAAGCTTTCTTT
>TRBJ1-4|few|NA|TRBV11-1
CASSLKGAVTGRDEKLFF
TGTGCCAGCAGCTTAAAGGGAGCCGTCACGGGGAGAGATGAAAAACTGTTTTTT
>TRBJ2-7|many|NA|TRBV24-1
CATSEPITGSETYEQYF
TGTGCCACCAGTGAGCCCATTACAGGGAGCGAAACCTACGAGCAGTACTTC
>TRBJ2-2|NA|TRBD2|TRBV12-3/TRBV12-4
CASRGLALTPGELFF
TGTGCCAGCAGGGGACTAGCCCTCACCCCCGGGGAGCTGTTTTTT
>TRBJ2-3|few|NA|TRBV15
CATSRGRDPSTDTQYF
TGTGCCACCAGCAGAGGAAGGGACCCAAGCACAGATACGCAGTATTTT
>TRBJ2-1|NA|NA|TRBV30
CAWRGIRGQFF
TGTGCCTGGAGAGGAATTCGGGGGCAGTTCTTC
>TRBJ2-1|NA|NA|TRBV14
CASSQWDKAIYNEQFF
TGTGCCAGCAGCCAGTGGGACAAGGCAATCTACAATGAGCAGTTCTTC
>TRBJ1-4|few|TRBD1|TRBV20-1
CSARVGTEEKLFF
TGCAGTGCTAGAGTCGGGACAGAAGAAAAACTGTTTTTT
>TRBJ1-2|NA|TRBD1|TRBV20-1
CSASSGQGRVYGYTF
TGCAGTGCTAGCTCGGGACAGGGAAGAGTCTATGGCTACACCTTC
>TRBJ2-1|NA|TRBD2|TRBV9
CASSVAPAGGLYNEQFF
TGTGCCAGCAGCGTCGCCCCGGCGGGGGGCCTCTACAATGAGCAGTTCTTC
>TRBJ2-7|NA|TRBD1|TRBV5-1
CASGQGDSYEQYF
TGCGCCAGCGGCCAAGGGGACAGCTACGAGCAGTACTTC
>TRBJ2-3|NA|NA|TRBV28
CASNPRQLTDTQYF
TGTGCCAGCAACCCCCGACAGCTCACAGATACGCAGTATTTT
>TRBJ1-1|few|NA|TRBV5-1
CASSWGDGRTRRMNTEAFF
TGCGCCAGCAGCTGGGGAGACGGACGGACGAGGAGGATGAACACTGAAGCTTTCTTT